Listed here are 9 T cell receptor beta chains from one sample, sequenced in a study of T cells after yellow fever vaccination. TCRdb independently ran MiXCR on the 5' RACE reads; one entry per CDR3 protein. The sample lists over 300,000 distinct CDR3 sequences, roughly 3.9% occurring once. The sequenced sample was PBMCs, obtained 5 days after the yellow fever booster vaccination. These receptors came from a man aged 18 to 29 who received the YFV17D yellow fever vaccine.

The CDR3 spells CASGADPNQPQHF. CDR3 coding DNA: TGTGCTTCGGGGGCAGATCCCAATCAGCCCCAGCATTTT. V is TRBV6-5 and J is TRBJ1-5; possible D gene TRBD1, 6 bases. The germline gives CDR1 MNHEY, CDR2 SVGAGI. The CDR3 consists of 13 residues.

In this sample, this clonotype turned up a few times. The chain is built from TRBV18 and TRBJ2-4; weak D call: TRBD1 (6 bases). Trimming removed 4 bases from V and 1 base from J, with 20 bases in between. Germline V gives CDR1 KGHSH, CDR2 LQKENI. The CDR3 has 18 residues. The CDR3 reads CASSRSGTYIPAKNIQYF. CDR3 nucleotides: TGTGCCAGCTCACGCTCCGGGACATATATTCCGGCCAAAAACATTCAGTACTTC.

This clonotype was recorded a few times. V is TRBV27 and J is TRBJ1-1; 9 bases are a match to TRBD1. This CDR3 is 17 amino acids long. J was trimmed by 0 bases and V by 8 bases; bases with no gene match: 13. Germline V gene data show CDR1 as MNHEY and CDR2 as SMNVEV (reference sequence). This chain's CDR3 is CASGSRTGALMNTEAFF. CDR3 coding DNA: TGTGCCAGCGGATCCCGGACAGGGGCGCTCATGAACACTGAAGCTTTCTTT.

V is TRBV5-1 and J is TRBJ2-3; TRBD1 is a possible D gene (5 bases). V lost 3 bases and J lost 2, with 13 bases in between. Germline CDR1 reads SGHRS; CDR2 reads YFSETQ. The CDR3 has 15 amino acids. The CDR3 protein is CASSSLGRDTDTQYF. The CDR3 DNA reads TGCGCCAGCAGCTCCCTCGGCAGGGACACAGATACGCAGTATTTT.

This clonotype was seen at least ten times. In nucleotides, the CDR3 is TGTGCCAGCAGCGCAAACAGGGGTACCTACGAGCAGTACGTC. Translating it yields CASSANRGTYEQYV. V is TRBV6-1 and J is TRBJ2-7; TRBD1 matches 7 bases. The trim removed 6 bases at V and 2 bases at J, leaving 7 bases unmatched. This CDR3 is 14 amino acids long. From germline, CDR1 is MNHNS and CDR2 SASEGT.

CDR3 protein: CASSLDRGSSYEQYV. For the CDR3, the DNA is TGCGCCAGCAGCTTGGACAGGGGTAGCTCCTACGAGCAGTACGTC. V gene TRBV5-1 combines with J gene TRBJ2-7, with 7 positions matching TRBD1. J gave up 0 bases and V 0 bases, and 3 bases lay outside the gene matches. Per the germline V gene, CDR1 is SGHRS and CDR2 is YFSETQ. The CDR3 spans 15 residues.

This clonotype came up many times. The chain is built from TRBV5-5 and TRBJ1-1; D gene uncertain. CDR1 is SGHKS, CDR2 YYEKEE, per germline (reference sequence). Trimming shortened V by 0 bases and J by 4 bases, and 7 bases separated the two germline ends. The CDR3 has 13 amino acids. CDR3 amino acids: CASSLGERTEAFF. The DNA for the CDR3 is TGTGCCAGCAGCTTGGGGGAACGCACTGAAGCTTTCTTT.

This chain joins TRBV6-1 and TRBJ2-3; no reliable D call. Germline CDR1 is MNHNS and CDR2 is SASEGT. The CDR3 length is 14 residues. The V end lost 2 bases, the J end lost 2 bases, and 8 bases lay between the germline ends. CDR3 residues: CASSETTDTDTQYF. CDR3 sequence (DNA): TGTGCCAGCAGTGAAACTACGGACACAGATACGCAGTATTTT.

This clonotype appeared a few times. CDR3 DNA sequence: TGTGCCAGCAGCTTGACTAACAGTCCGGATACGCAGTATTTT. It specifies CASSLTNSPDTQYF. This sequence joins TRBV5-4 and TRBJ2-3; no reliable D call. The V gene lost 1 base and the J gene lost 6 bases, with 12 bases spanning the gap. Germline-derived CDR1 and CDR2 are SGHNT and YYREEE (reference sequence). The CDR3 has 14 residues.